Listed below are T cell receptor beta chains from one sample, sequenced in a study of blood T cells in healthy people across ages. TCRdb re-called the 5' RACE reads through MiXCR, storing one row per CDR3 protein. The sample includes around 1,000,000 distinct CDR3 sequences, roughly 24% of them seen just once. Separately, the same data were catalogued under a study of T cells of mothers and their children.

Specimen: blood. These receptors originate from a girl aged 2 to 9 in good health. Each CDR3 is given without its conserved first and last residue. D genes are given only for firm matches. Some rows mark clone size as missing; the rest say once, few, many or name a class of expanded clone.

d_gene,len,v_gene,abundance,CDR3aa
.,13,TRBV5-6,.,ASSFGPSGTDTQY
.,14,TRBV3-1,few,ASSQGSSGSYNEQF
.,12,TRBV12-3/TRBV12-4,few,ASSPGHTYYGYT
.,16,TRBV6-5,.,ASSYGILGRSPHYEQY
.,13,TRBV5-1,.,ASSLGDGGHQPQH
.,11,TRBV7-9,few,ASSLGASEKLF
.,11,TRBV5-1,.,ASSLDRAGELF
.,13,TRBV20-1,.,SAPGRSGGTGELF
.,13,TRBV7-9,.,ASSLGLTWGETQY
.,12,TRBV29-1,few,SVDGGHVGNEQF
.,10,TRBV7-8,few,ACSLVGIEQF
.,13,TRBV6-5,few,ASSYTRVGAGEQY
TRBD1,15,TRBV5-6,few,ASSSPKFFGTGVEQY
TRBD1,12,TRBV3-1,once,ASTLDRAGSPLH
.,10,TRBV7-9,.,ASQGLDTEAF
.,12,TRBV29-1,.,SVEKGDPQETQY
.,12,TRBV27,.,ASSLSSGITEAF
TRBD2,12,TRBV29-1,few,SVPGLAGQETQY
TRBD2,14,TRBV28,.,ASRSYSGSGQETQY
.,14,TRBV7-2,.,ASSLSHDSRPKTQY
.,16,TRBV4-1,once,ASSLDTGRVLTNEKLF
TRBD2,14,TRBV7-8,few,ASSRRLAVDLYEQY
TRBD2,17,TRBV6-2/TRBV6-3,.,ASSDVTSGRPFSYNEQF
TRBD2,15,TRBV7-2,few,ASSLGGASGYTGELF
TRBD2,15,TRBV11-2,.,ASSSEPRGGAGETQY
.,9,TRBV29-1,.,SVEGGSEQF
TRBD2,12,TRBV27,.,ASKYGGRENTQY
.,12,TRBV29-1,.,SVINLLRNTEAF
TRBD1,11,TRBV29-1,.,SVDRGLWETQY